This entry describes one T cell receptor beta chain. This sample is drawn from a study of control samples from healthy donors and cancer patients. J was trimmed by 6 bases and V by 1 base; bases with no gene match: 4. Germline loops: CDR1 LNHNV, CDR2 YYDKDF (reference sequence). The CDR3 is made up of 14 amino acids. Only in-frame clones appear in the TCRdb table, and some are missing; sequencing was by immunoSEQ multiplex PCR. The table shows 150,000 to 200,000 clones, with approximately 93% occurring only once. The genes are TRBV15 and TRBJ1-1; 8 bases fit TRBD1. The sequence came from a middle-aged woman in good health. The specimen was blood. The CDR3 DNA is TGTGCCACCAGCAGAGGACAGGGGTACGCTGAAGCTTTCTTT. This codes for CATSRGQGYAEAFF.